Sequencing of this TCR beta chain was carried out in a study of shared clonotypes between healthy human individuals. The table lists this clone with a count of one. TCRdb's copy holds only in-frame clones and misses some; the assay was immunoSEQ multiplex PCR. The sample has about 990,000 clones, approximately 80% seen once. The CDR3 has 16 residues. Germline V gene sequence: CDR1 SGHRS, CDR2 YFSETQ. After removal of 9 bases from V and 5 bases from J, the junction contained 16 bases not matched to a gene. V and J are TRBV5-1 and TRBJ2-5; 10 nucleotides line up with TRBD2. The source material was memory CD4+ T cells from PBMCs. The subset denotes: CD45RA-negative fraction. This clonotype originated in a man aged 18 to 29 in good health. Some clones in this sample may be carry-over from other donors' samples. The CDR3 is CATSSGSSGFGETQYF. The CDR3 DNA reads TGCGCCACCTCTAGCGGGAGTTCGGGGTTTGGGGAGACCCAGTACTTC. Based on the CDR3 plus reference TRBV5-1 and TRBJ2-5, the full variable domain is KAGVTQTPRYLIKTRGQQVTLSCSPISGHRSVSWYQQTPGQGLQFLFEYFSETQRNKGNFPGRFSGRQFSNSRSEMNVSTLELGDSALYLCATSSGSSGFGETQYFGPGTRLLVL.